This T cell receptor (beta chain) was documented in a study of T cells and Merkel cell carcinoma outcomes. This CDR3 region has 18 residues. Per germline, CDR1 KGHSH and CDR2 LQKENI. With V trimmed by 5 bases and J by 3 bases, 16 bases remained unmatched. Profiling relied on immunoSEQ multiplex PCR, and the TCRdb table lists in-frame clones only, not all of them. The sample yields approximately 1,500 clones, roughly 83% seen once. The chain recombines TRBV18 with TRBJ1-5, with TRBD1 identical over 7 bases. This TCR derives from a human donor with Merkel cell carcinoma. The sample taken for sequencing was tumor tissue from Merkel cell carcinoma. The CDR3 loop is CASSTTGPGTENNQPQHF. The DNA for the CDR3 is TGTGCCAGCTCAACCACTGGACCCGGGACAGAAAACAATCAGCCCCAGCATTTT. Full variable domain (remainder filled in from reference TRBV18 and TRBJ1-5): NAGVMQNPRHLVRRRGQEARLRCSPMKGHSHVYWYRQLPEEGLKFMVYLQKENIIDESGMPKERFSAEFPKEGPSILRIQQVVRGDSAAYFCASSTTGPGTENNQPQHFGDGTRLSIL.